These 26 T cell receptor beta chains share one sample of origin, sequenced in a study of T-cell reconstitution after alpha-beta-depleted transplantation in children. Unique molecular identifiers were incorporated when the TCRbeta library was constructed. From the PCR reads, TCRdb called clonotypes with MiXCR, one entry per CDR3 protein. The data show some 76,000 distinct CDR3 sequences, with about a tenth seen just once and over 10% held by the top ten. The specimen was PBMCs, collected before TCRalphabeta/CD19-depleted stem cell transplant. The receptors were sampled from a boy between 10 and 17 years old with acute myeloid leukemia, due to receive a stem cell transplant.

The rearrangement joins TRBV19 to TRBJ1-3; D is unresolved. The germline V and J ends were trimmed by 7 bases and 4 bases, with 8 bases remaining between them. CDR3 length: 12 residues. The germline gives CDR1 LNHDA, CDR2 SQIVND (reference sequence). The CDR3 loop is CASKRTGNTIYF. In DNA, the CDR3 is TGTGCCAGTAAAAGGACGGGAAACACCATATATTTT. Full variable domain (missing parts from reference TRBV19 and TRBJ1-3): DGGITQSPKYLFRKEGQNVTLSCEQNLNHDAMYWYRQDPGQGLRLIYYSQIVNDFQKGDIAEGYSVSREKKESFPLTVTSAQKNPTAFYLCASKRTGNTIYFGEGSWLTVV.

This clonotype was seen more than once but under ten times. V is TRBV6-6 and J is TRBJ1-2, with D perhaps matching TRBD1 (6 bases). The germline gives CDR1 MNHNY, CDR2 SVGAGI (reference sequence). CDR3 length: 12 residues. V was pared by 6 bases and J by 3 bases, with 8 bases between. CDR3 nucleotides: TGTGCCAGCAGGGACAGTCACTATGGCTACACCTTC. Translating it yields CASRDSHYGYTF.

There are many counts of this clonotype. V is TRBV12-3 or TRBV12-4 and J is TRBJ1-6; D unresolved. The CDR3 sequence is 15 residues long. V was cut by 5 bases and J by 7 bases, with 15 bases left in between. The CDR3 DNA follows: TGTGCCAGCAGTCCCCCCGGGTTGGGGAATTCACCCCTCCACTTT. It encodes CASSPPGLGNSPLHF.

In its sample, this clonotype was seen many times. The V gene is TRBV28, the J gene TRBJ1-2; 8 nucleotides agree with TRBD1. Trimming at V came to 2 bases and at J to 7 bases, leaving 9 bases not matched to a gene. Germline V gives CDR1 MDHEN, CDR2 SYDVKM. The CDR3 has 15 residues. CDR3 in DNA: TGTGCCAGCAGTTTAATATTGGGTACAGGGGGTGGCTACACCTTC. It codes for CASSLILGTGGGYTF.

This clonotype was found many times. This chain connects TRBV3-1 to TRBJ1-2; D possibly corresponds to TRBD1 (6 bases). Germline V gene lookup returns CDR1 LGHDT and CDR2 YNNKEL (reference sequence). The CDR3 spans 15 residues. With 0 bases removed from V and 7 bases from J, the gap between germline ends came to 15 bases. CDR3 amino acids: CASSQDWRTVGGYTF. As DNA, the CDR3 is TGTGCCAGCAGCCAAGATTGGAGGACAGTTGGTGGCTACACCTTC.

Worth noting for this clonotype: A much larger clone lies one base from this, so it may be a read error. The chain joins TRBV7-2 to TRBJ1-6, with no clear D. Germline lookup yields CDR1 SGHTA and CDR2 FQGNSA. CDR3 length: 14 residues. CDR3 amino acids: CASSLRRYNSPHHF. The CDR3 nucleotides read TGTGCCAGCAGCTTACGGAGATATAATTCACCCCACCACTTT.

At least ten counts were recorded for this clonotype. The chain recombines TRBV2 with TRBJ2-3, with D perhaps TRBD2 (7 bases). This CDR3 spans 14 amino acids. V lost 1 base and J lost 8, with 13 bases in between. Looked up from germline, CDR1 is SNHLY and CDR2 is FYNNEI. The CDR3, as DNA: TGTGCCAGCAGTGAAGGTCCGCGGGGGCGTACGCAGTATTTT. It specifies CASSEGPRGRTQYF.

This clonotype came up many times. The chain recombines TRBV30 with TRBJ2-3; D unclear. Germline values: CDR1 GTSNPN, CDR2 SVGIG (reference sequence). Deletions cut 5 bases from V and 1 base from J, with 7 bases between. This CDR3 has 12 residues. The CDR3 DNA is TGTGCCTGGGCGTGGGGCACAGATACGCAGTATTTT. Translated: CAWAWGTDTQYF.

This clonotype was picked up many times. This rearrangement joins TRBV7-2 to TRBJ2-7, with TRBD2 identical over 13 bases. Germline CDR1 and CDR2: SGHTA and FQGNSA. The CDR3 covers 16 residues. V dropped 5 bases and J dropped 6; count of bases not matched to a gene: 10. CDR3 sequence reads: CASSPGTSGILGEQYF. CDR3 coding DNA: TGTGCCAGCAGCCCCGGGACTAGCGGGATTCTCGGCGAGCAGTACTTC.

At least ten counts were recorded for this clonotype. This chain links TRBV27 with TRBJ2-4; 7 bases line up with TRBD2. Trimming took 11 bases from V and 2 from J; bases not matched to a gene: 9. Germline CDR1 MNHEY, CDR2 SMNVEV (reference sequence). The CDR3 has 14 residues. The CDR3 sequence is CAAGASGTKNIQYF. In DNA form, the CDR3 reads TGTGCCGCCGGGGCTAGCGGAACCAAAAACATTCAGTACTTC.

This clonotype was recorded many times. This rearrangement joins TRBV27 to TRBJ2-1; D is unclear. Germline V gene sequence: CDR1 MNHEY, CDR2 SMNVEV (reference sequence). The ends were cut back, 2 bases at V and 0 bases at J, with 5 bases in the middle. The CDR3 totals 14 residues. The CDR3 loop reads CASSLPSSYNEQFF. CDR3 DNA: TGTGCCAGCAGTTTACCAAGCTCCTACAATGAGCAGTTCTTC.

This clonotype appeared many times. The chain carries TRBV12-3 or TRBV12-4 and TRBJ1-1; the D is unclear. V was clipped by 3 bases and J by 12 bases, with 2 bases between them. The CDR3 contains 8 residues. The CDR3 nucleotides are TGTGCCAGCAGTTTTTCTTTCTTT. It translates to CASSFSFF.

The chain is built from TRBV18 and TRBJ1-1, with TRBD1 matching over 7 bases. The germline CDR1 and CDR2 sequences are KGHSH and LQKENI. Trimming removed 6 bases from V and 0 bases from J; junction bases left unmatched: 4. CDR3 length: 14 amino acids. Written as DNA, the CDR3 is TGTGCCAGCTCCCCGGGACAGCTGAACACTGAAGCTTTCTTT. Translated, it gives CASSPGQLNTEAFF.

This rearrangement joins TRBV12-3 or TRBV12-4 to TRBJ1-5; possible D gene TRBD1, 5 bases. The CDR3 consists of 16 residues. Trimming took off 6 bases at V and 3 bases at J, with 18 bases between the two ends. The CDR3 nucleotides read TGTGCCAGCAGCCCCTCCGGCGGGGGGATCAATCAGCCCCAGCATTTT. Protein product: CASSPSGGGINQPQHF.

The rearrangement links TRBV7-9 to TRBJ1-4; 9 nucleotides align to TRBD1. Germline V gene lookup returns CDR1 SEHNR and CDR2 FQNEAQ (reference sequence). The V and J ends lost 5 bases and 8 bases, in that order; junction bases with no gene match: 6. This CDR3 has 14 amino acids. Written as DNA, the CDR3 is TGTGCCAGCAGCCCCGGACAGGGGTGGGAAAAACTGTTTTTT. Translated, it gives CASSPGQGWEKLFF.

This clonotype has a handful of counts. The V call is TRBV19, the J call TRBJ2-1; D gene unclear. Germline CDR1 LNHDA, CDR2 SQIVND (reference sequence). V was clipped by 1 base and J by 10 bases, with 5 bases between them. The CDR3 runs 11 residues. The CDR3 here is CASSIGPEQFF. The CDR3 DNA reads as TGTGCCAGTAGTATAGGTCCAGAGCAGTTCTTC.

This clonotype was counted at least ten times. V is TRBV7-9 and J is TRBJ2-3; 9 bases map to TRBD2. CDR3 length: 15 residues. Germline V lookup: CDR1 SEHNR, CDR2 FQNEAQ (reference sequence). J gave up 2 bases and V 5 bases, and 5 bases lay outside the gene matches. The CDR3 DNA is TGTGCCAGCAGCACCGGGACTAGCATCACAGATACGCAGTATTTT. Residues: CASSTGTSITDTQYF.

This clonotype was seen ten or more times. The chain links TRBV4-3 to TRBJ2-7; D possibly corresponds to TRBD2 (6 bases). Germline V gene sequence: CDR1 LGHNA, CDR2 YSLEER. The ends were cut back, 0 bases at V and 3 bases at J, with 15 bases in the middle. This CDR3 comprises 16 residues. CDR3 protein: CASSQELGLIIYEQYF. The CDR3 coding sequence is TGCGCCAGCAGCCAAGAGCTGGGACTTATAATCTACGAGCAGTACTTC.

This clonotype was detected many times. The rearrangement joins TRBV5-6 to TRBJ2-2; D remains unclear. The CDR3 sequence is 11 residues long. The germline gives CDR1 SGHDT, CDR2 YYEEEE. Trimming removed 3 bases at V and 4 bases at J, with 1 base between. The CDR3 coding sequence is TGTGCCAGCAGCTCCACCGGGGAGCTGTTTTTT. Translating it yields CASSSTGELFF.

This clonotype has at least ten counts. The chain is built from TRBV10-3 and TRBJ2-3, with D perhaps assigned TRBD1 or TRBD2 (6 bases each). Per the germline V gene, CDR1 is ENHRY and CDR2 is SYGVKD. V lost 6 bases and J 6 bases, leaving 19 bases between the germline ends. The CDR3 length is 15 residues. In DNA, the CDR3 is TGTGCCATCAGGGAAGGGGGGCAGACGTCGGATACGCAGTATTTT. Its translation is CAIREGGQTSDTQYF.

This clonotype was seen ten or more times. The V call is TRBV12-3 or TRBV12-4, the J call TRBJ2-1; TRBD1 agrees at 7 bases. V shed 3 bases and J 3 bases; nucleotides not matched to a gene: 5. This CDR3 is 15 amino acids long. The CDR3 bases are TGTGCCAGCAGTTTCCGGACAGGAGACTACAATGAGCAGTTCTTC. It translates to CASSFRTGDYNEQFF.

This clonotype was found a few times. The V and J genes are TRBV21-1 and TRBJ2-7; the D call TRBD1 from the table was never checked on the DNA. TRBV21-1 is noted as a pseudogene. The CDR3 is 19 residues long. CDR3 sequence: CASSKKFQVGTGEVIEQYF. The CDR3 coding sequence is TGTGCCAGCAGCAAAAAATTCCAAGTCGGGACAGGGGAGGTGATTGAGCAGTACTTC.

This clonotype was detected ten times or more. The chain combines TRBV27 with TRBJ2-1; D is possibly TRBD1 or TRBD2 (7 bases each). Germline V gives CDR1 MNHEY, CDR2 SMNVEV (reference sequence). Trimming removed 4 bases at V and 5 bases at J, with 21 bases between. CDR3 length: 17 residues. CDR3 sequence: CASSSEVNAGGDNEQFF. For the CDR3, the DNA is TGTGCCAGCAGTTCCGAAGTCAATGCAGGGGGGGACAATGAGCAGTTCTTC.

This clonotype was seen repeatedly, ten times or more. This sequence joins TRBV5-6 and TRBJ1-5, with TRBD1 matching over 8 bases. V was pared by 3 bases and J by 4 bases, with 6 bases of the junction left unmatched. The CDR3 has 15 amino acids. Germline-derived CDR1 and CDR2 are SGHDT and YYEEEE. CDR3 sequence (DNA): TGTGCCAGCAGCTGGACAGGGCGGGAAAATCAGCCCCAGCATTTT. It encodes CASSWTGRENQPQHF.

This clonotype was seen repeatedly, ten times or more. The chain has TRBV5-1 and TRBJ1-6, with D tentatively TRBD1 (6 bases). CDR3 length equals 17 residues. V shed 1 base and J shed 6 bases, with 17 bases lying between them. CDR1 is SGHRS, CDR2 YFSETQ, per germline. The CDR3 protein is CASSLTGLGLINSPLHF. The CDR3 DNA reads as TGCGCCAGCAGCTTGACAGGGTTGGGTCTTATTAATTCACCCCTCCACTTT.

Many counts were recorded for this clonotype. CDR3 nucleotide sequence: TGCGCCAGCAGCTTGTTTGCAGGGACAAGCTCTGGGGCCAACGTCCTGACTTTC. Translating it yields CASSLFAGTSSGANVLTF. The chain links TRBV5-1 to TRBJ2-6, with D possibly matching TRBD1 (6 bases). The CDR3 contains 18 residues. Germline assignment: CDR1 SGHRS and CDR2 YFSETQ. Deletions cut 1 base from V and 0 bases from J, with 14 bases between.